The 28 T cell receptor beta chains presented below share a single source sample, sequenced in a study of T cells in Graves' hyperthyroidism and ophthalmopathy. Amplification yielded TCR beta CDR3 regions, with RNA transcripts as the source. A set of HTBI primers served as the primers for a first-round RT-PCR of the TCR CDR3. TCRdb ran MiXCR on the multiplex PCR reads and lists one entry per CDR3 protein. This sample has 300,000 to 450,000 distinct CDR3 sequences, with roughly 25% found just once. Sequenced material: blood. These receptors all come from a man aged 45-65 years with Graves' hyperthyroidism.

This clonotype was recorded many times. This CDR3 reads CASSYTGGGQPQHF. The CDR3 DNA reads as TGTGCCAGCAGTTACACAGGGGGCGGTCAGCCCCAGCATTTT. This rearrangement joins TRBV2 to TRBJ1-5; TRBD1 matches at 9 bases. This CDR3 contains 14 residues. J gave up 6 bases and V 5 bases, and 5 bases lay outside the gene matches. The germline gives CDR1 SNHLY, CDR2 FYNNEI.

In regard to this clonotype: It is unclear where the CDR3 begins or ends on the DNA, so no DNA is shown, and the CDR3 is as TCRdb lists it. This rearrangement joins TRBV19 to TRBJ2-3; TRBD2 is the table's D call and was not checked against the DNA. The CDR3 has 21 amino acids, counting both end residues. Germline V gene sequence: CDR1 LNHDA, CDR2 SQIVND (reference sequence). CDR3 loop: CASSIDFGSGGLAGGTDTQYF.

The chain employs TRBV7-6 and TRBJ2-3, with 13 bases matching TRBD2. The germline gives CDR1 SGHVS, CDR2 FNYEAQ. This CDR3 contains 15 residues. The junction had 3 bases not matched to a gene; V was cut back by 3 bases and J by 6 bases. This CDR3 is CASSFGTSGMDTQYF. CDR3 DNA: TGTGCCAGCAGCTTCGGGACTAGCGGGATGGATACGCAGTATTTT.

V usage is TRBV4-2 and J usage is TRBJ2-5; 12 positions agree with TRBD2. Germline lookup yields CDR1 LGHNA and CDR2 YNFKEQ. The CDR3 runs 18 residues. V lost 6 bases, J lost 5 bases, and 16 bases stayed unmatched. The CDR3 DNA reads as TGTGCCAGCAGGCTGACTAGCGGGAGTTCACCAGGAGGGGAGACCCAGTACTTC. As protein: CASRLTSGSSPGGETQYF.

The V gene is TRBV6-2 or TRBV6-3, the J gene TRBJ2-3, with 14 bases identical to TRBD2. V was clipped by 2 bases and J by 11 bases; unmatched bases: 3. The CDR3 is 14 residues long. Per germline, CDR1 MNHEY and CDR2 SVGEGT. As DNA, the CDR3 is TGTGCCAGCAGTTACGGGACTAGCGGGAGTATGCAGTATTTT. Residues: CASSYGTSGSMQYF.

The chain combines TRBV9 with TRBJ2-1; possibly TRBD2 for D (6 bases). The CDR3 has 12 amino acids. The germline V gene has CDR1 SGDLS and CDR2 YYNGEE. Trimming removed 5 bases at V and 7 bases at J, with 10 bases between. CDR3: CASSSSVNEQFF. DNA of the CDR3: TGTGCCAGCAGTTCTAGCGTGAATGAGCAGTTCTTC.

This clonotype has just a few counts. The chain couples TRBV6-1 to TRBJ1-1; D uncertain. Germline V CDR1 and CDR2: MNHNS, SASEGT. The CDR3 is 12 residues long. With 6 bases removed from V and 11 bases from J, the gap between germline ends came to 16 bases. The CDR3 loop reads CASSPHPRRAFF. The CDR3 DNA sequence: TGTGCCAGCAGCCCTCATCCCCGCCGGGCTTTCTTT.

The V call is TRBV7-3, the J call TRBJ2-5; 8 nucleotides agree with TRBD1. The V and J ends lost 5 bases and 1 base, in that order; junction bases with no gene match: 6. The V gene's germline CDR1 is SGHTA and CDR2 FQGTGA. The CDR3 covers 15 residues. The CDR3 DNA sequence: TGTGCCAGCAGCCCGCGGACAGGGCCCCAAGAGACCCAGTACTTC. As protein: CASSPRTGPQETQYF.

This chain uses TRBV2 with TRBJ2-2, with 8 positions matching TRBD1. The CDR3 contains 16 residues. With 8 bases clipped from V and 0 bases from J, the junction kept 8 bases outside the gene matches. CDR1 and CDR2 from the germline V gene are SNHLY and FYNNEI. The CDR3 DNA sequence: TGTGCCAGCCGCGGACAGGGTGGGACGAACACCGGGGAGCTGTTTTTT. It encodes CASRGQGGTNTGELFF.

The chain has TRBV20-1 and TRBJ2-3; 12 nucleotides match TRBD2. V trimming: 4 bases; J trimming: 4 bases; junction bases outside the gene matches: 9. The CDR3 loop spans 16 amino acids. Germline values: CDR1 DFQATT, CDR2 SNEGSKA (reference sequence). CDR3 nucleotides: TGCAGTGCTAAGAAGACTAGCGGGAGTTACTCAGATACGCAGTATTTT. Protein: CSAKKTSGSYSDTQYF.

The chain joins TRBV20-1 to TRBJ2-3; D might be TRBD1 (6 bases). The CDR3 runs to 15 residues. Trimming removed 5 bases from V and 0 bases from J, with 15 bases in between. CDR1 is DFQATT, CDR2 SNEGSKA, per germline (reference sequence). CDR3 sequence (DNA): TGCAGTGCTCCCCTTGGGGGCGGAAGCACAGATACGCAGTATTTT. Its translation: CSAPLGGGSTDTQYF.

The CDR3 sequence is CASSLGLGHEQFF. CDR3 bases: TGTGCCAGCAGCCTCGGACTAGGCCATGAGCAGTTCTTC. This chain uses TRBV7-9 with TRBJ2-1; 7 bases agree with TRBD2. Unmatched junction bases numbered 6, after V lost 5 bases and J lost 8 bases. Germline V gives CDR1 SEHNR, CDR2 FQNEAQ (reference sequence). The CDR3 consists of 13 residues.

The chain couples TRBV12-3 or TRBV12-4 to TRBJ1-3, with 9 bases aligning to TRBD1. The CDR3 consists of 15 residues. J lost 0 bases, V lost 6 bases, and 3 bases had no gene match. This CDR3 is CASRGTGRSGNTIYF. The CDR3 DNA reads as TGTGCCAGCAGGGGGACAGGGCGCTCTGGAAACACCATATATTTT.

The chain couples TRBV18 to TRBJ2-1; D is ambiguous. Germline values: CDR1 KGHSH, CDR2 LQKENI. Trimming removed 2 bases from V and 5 bases from J, with 22 bases in between. The CDR3 totals 18 residues. The CDR3 coding sequence is TGTGCCAGCTCACCATTTCAGGTCTCGTTACCTTTAAACAATGAGCAGTTCTTC. It codes for CASSPFQVSLPLNNEQFF.

The DNA for the CDR3 is TGTGCCAGCAGTTTAATGGGAGGACTAGCGGAGGTCTACAATGAGCAGTTCTTC. Residues: CASSLMGGLAEVYNEQFF. The chain recombines TRBV28 with TRBJ2-1; 10 bases map to TRBD2. With V trimmed by 2 bases and J by 3 bases, 10 bases remained unmatched. The CDR3 runs 18 residues. Germline V lookup: CDR1 MDHEN, CDR2 SYDVKM.

The J gene is TRBJ2-1, the V gene TRBV20-1; 7 bases are shared with TRBD2. This CDR3 is built from 16 residues. CDR1 is DFQATT, CDR2 SNEGSKA, per germline (reference sequence). The trim removed 2 bases at V and 4 bases at J, leaving 11 bases unmatched. CDR3: CSARSPRSGAYNEQFF. The CDR3 DNA is TGCAGTGCTAGATCCCCCCGGAGCGGGGCATACAATGAGCAGTTCTTC.

In this sample, this clonotype turned up many times. This rearrangement joins TRBV28 to TRBJ2-3; D may be TRBD2 (5 bases). Between the trimmed V and J ends, which lost 6 bases and 3 bases, there was a span of 10 bases. The CDR3 runs 13 residues. Germline CDR1 is MDHEN and CDR2 is SYDVKM. CDR3 in amino acids: CASSIPGTDTQYF. The CDR3 DNA follows: TGTGCCAGCAGCATTCCGGGAACAGATACGCAGTATTTT.

The V gene is TRBV11-2, the J gene TRBJ2-7; D is undetermined. The germline V gene encodes CDR1 SGHAT and CDR2 FQNNGV. This CDR3 is built from 13 residues. Trimming shortened V by 1 base and J by 2 bases, and 6 bases separated the two germline ends. CDR3 coding DNA: TGTGCCAGCAGCTTAGTCCGGACCTACGAGCAGTACTTC. This sequence encodes CASSLVRTYEQYF.

This clonotype was seen more than once but under ten times. The chain combines TRBV6-2 or TRBV6-3 with TRBJ2-7; 8 bases map to TRBD1. The junction had 6 bases not matched to a gene; V was cut back by 6 bases and J by 2 bases. The CDR3 loop spans 14 amino acids. The V gene's germline CDR1 is MNHEY and CDR2 SVGEGT. CDR3 region: CASRPDRGAYEQYF. The CDR3 DNA reads TGTGCCAGCAGGCCCGACAGGGGCGCCTACGAGCAGTACTTC.

This clonotype came up a few times. As DNA, the CDR3 is TGTGCCAGCAGTTACTCGAGGGGACGGACCAATTCACCCCTCCACTTT. It yields the protein CASSYSRGRTNSPLHF. This chain uses TRBV6-5 with TRBJ1-6, with D maybe TRBD1 (5 bases). From germline, CDR1 is MNHEY and CDR2 SVGAGI. This CDR3 contains 16 residues. Between the trimmed V and J ends, which lost 0 bases and 7 bases, there was a span of 13 bases.

This clonotype showed up many times. This rearrangement joins TRBV5-6 to TRBJ1-2, with no clear D. The length of the CDR3 is 13 residues. The germline CDR1 and CDR2 sequences are SGHDT and YYEEEE. V dropped 0 bases and J dropped 7 bases, with 10 bases sitting between them. The CDR3 sequence is CASSLGGFGGYTF. The DNA of the CDR3 is TGTGCCAGCAGCTTGGGAGGTTTCGGTGGCTACACCTTC.

This clonotype was found many times. The chain carries TRBV12-3 or TRBV12-4 and TRBJ1-1, with TRBD1 matching 8 bases. V was pared by 6 bases and J by 7 bases, with 10 bases of the junction left unmatched. The CDR3 is 14 amino acids. The CDR3 protein is CASSPRTGRIEAFF. In DNA form, the CDR3 reads TGTGCCAGCAGCCCCCGGACAGGGCGAATTGAAGCTTTCTTT.

This clonotype was counted ten times or more. The rearrangement joins TRBV30 to TRBJ1-4; D may be TRBD1 (5 bases). Germline CDR1 GTSNPN, CDR2 SVGIG (reference sequence). V lost 6 bases and J 4 bases, leaving 9 bases between the germline ends. The CDR3 runs 12 residues. In nucleotides, the CDR3 is TGTGCCTGCACGGGACTTAATGAAAAACTGTTTTTT. Translated, it gives CACTGLNEKLFF. The full variable domain, with the rest looked up from reference TRBV30 and TRBJ1-4, is SQTIHQWPATLVQPVGSPLSLECTVEGTSNPNLYWYRQAAGRGLQLLFYSVGIGQISSEVPQNLSASRPQDRQFILSSKKLLLSDSGFYLCACTGLNEKLFFGSGTQLSVL.

This clonotype was seen repeatedly, ten times or more. This rearrangement joins TRBV20-1 to TRBJ1-2, with D tentatively TRBD1 (5 bases). The CDR3 totals 15 residues. Germline CDR1 reads DFQATT; CDR2 reads SNEGSKA (reference sequence). V was pared by 1 base and J by 2 bases, with 14 bases between. Written as DNA, the CDR3 is TGCAGTGCTAGAGGAGACAGTCCCGAGAACTATGGCTACACCTTC. This codes for CSARGDSPENYGYTF.

This clonotype was found a few times. This rearrangement joins TRBV19 to TRBJ2-3, with unresolved D. Germline loops: CDR1 LNHDA, CDR2 SQIVND (reference sequence). V lost 2 bases to trimming and J lost 6 bases, with 12 bases between them. CDR3 length equals 14 residues. CDR3 nucleotides: TGTGCCAGTAGTATATACTTAGGTACCGATACGCAGTATTTT. Translating gives CASSIYLGTDTQYF.

This clonotype came up many times. The rearrangement joins TRBV11-3 to TRBJ1-5; D is undetermined. The germline V gene encodes CDR1 SGHNT and CDR2 YENEEA. CDR3 length equals 13 residues. V shed 5 bases and J shed 7 bases, with 12 bases lying between them. The CDR3, as DNA: TGTGCCAGCAGCCAAGGTGGGAGGCAGCCCCAGCATTTT. Translating gives CASSQGGRQPQHF.

This clonotype has ten or more counts. The DNA of the CDR3 is TGTGCCAGCAGTCGGGACAGGGGGAATGGCTACACCTTC. Its protein product is CASSRDRGNGYTF. The rearrangement links TRBV2 to TRBJ1-2; 11 bases are a match to TRBD1. The CDR3 has 13 amino acids. Trimming cost V 5 bases and J 6 bases; bases outside gene matches: 2. Germline loops: CDR1 SNHLY, CDR2 FYNNEI.

This clonotype has ten or more counts. The chain links TRBV20-1 to TRBJ2-7; 9 nucleotides agree with TRBD1. Per germline, CDR1 DFQATT and CDR2 SNEGSKA (reference sequence). With V trimmed by 3 bases and J by 5 bases, 8 bases remained unmatched. CDR3 length: 14 residues. CDR3 DNA: TGCAGTGCTAGGCTGGAGGACAGGGGCAACGAGCAGTACTTC. It is translated as CSARLEDRGNEQYF.